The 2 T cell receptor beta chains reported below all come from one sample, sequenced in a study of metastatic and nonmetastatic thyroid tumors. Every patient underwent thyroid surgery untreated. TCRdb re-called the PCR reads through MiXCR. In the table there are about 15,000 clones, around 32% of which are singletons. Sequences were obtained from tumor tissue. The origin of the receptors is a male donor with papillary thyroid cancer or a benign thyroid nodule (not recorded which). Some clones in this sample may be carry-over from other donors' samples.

The DNA of the CDR3 is TGTGCCAGCAGCTTAAATCCGGTCAGGAACACTGAAGCTTTCTTT. Its translation: CASSLNPVRNTEAFF. The chain uses TRBV7-3 and TRBJ1-1; no reliable D call. V lost 1 base, J lost 1 base, and 10 bases lay in between. This CDR3 is built from 15 residues. The germline V gene has CDR1 SGHTA and CDR2 FQGTGA.

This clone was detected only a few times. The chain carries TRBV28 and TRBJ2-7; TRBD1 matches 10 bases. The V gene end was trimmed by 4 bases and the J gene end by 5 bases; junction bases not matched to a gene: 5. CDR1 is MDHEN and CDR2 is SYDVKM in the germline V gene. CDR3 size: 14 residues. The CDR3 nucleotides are TGTGCCAGCAGTTCCGGGACAGGGGACAACGAGCAGTACTTC. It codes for CASSSGTGDNEQYF.